The clone carrying this T cell receptor (beta chain) was observed a single time. Its antigen remains unidentified. This record belongs to a study of cytomegalovirus exposure and HLA in healthy donors. Study-level background: Across 350 to 400 genotyped donors, 81% landed in the Caucasian-associated ancestry cluster.

13 Jbeta primers and 60 Vbeta primers were used for the PCR. Using immunoSEQ multiplex PCR, the repertoire was profiled, and TCRdb retains in-frame clones only, with some absent. The data contain around 120,000 clones, 84% of them seen just once; the ten biggest clones take up less than 3.5%. The V gene's germline CDR1 is SGDLS and CDR2 YYNGEE. The trim removed 3 bases at V and 1 base at J, leaving 6 bases unmatched. The CDR3 spans 15 residues. Broader study findings: Presence/absence analyses treated sequencing depth as roughly uniform across donors. As was reported, the classifier diagnosed cytomegalovirus status with high specificity and sensitivity.

The rearrangement joins TRBV9 to TRBJ1-1, with 7 bases identical to TRBD1. The source material was PBMCs. The origin of this receptor is a man in his forties or fifties in good health and CMV-seronegative. The CDR3 region is CASSASPGGNTEAFF. The CDR3 region has the DNA TGTGCCAGCAGCGCCAGCCCAGGGGGGAACACTGAAGCTTTCTTT.